Listed below are T cell receptor beta chains from one sample, sequenced in a study of blood T cell repertoires in COVID-19. Using immunoSEQ multiplex PCR, the repertoire was profiled, and TCRdb retains in-frame clones only, with some absent. The data show just over 250,000 clones, about 81% seen once. Sequences were obtained from PBMCs or T cells enriched from blood (not recorded which). These receptors were obtained from a man aged 25-45 years with acute COVID-19. Each CDR3 is given without its conserved first and last residue.

ASSQVLSRGEGTEAF	TRBV3-1/TRBV3-2	TRBJ1-1
ASSDSTSGANVLT	TRBV6-4	TRBJ2-6
ASSKGQVTGELF	TRBV19	TRBJ2-2
ASSTTDSLPQH	TRBV27	TRBJ1-5
AWSVAGGYGYT	TRBV30	TRBJ1-2
ASSRNAGDSNYGYT	TRBV19	TRBJ1-2
ASSLDRGGYT	TRBV5-1	TRBJ1-2
ASSLGGKAEAF	TRBV5-1	TRBJ1-1
ASTLAQNNSPLH	TRBV28	TRBJ1-6
ASGEWYGYT	TRBV2	TRBJ1-2
ATSGTGTGRLTEAF	TRBV24-1	TRBJ1-1
ASRRGGNQETQY	TRBV3-1/TRBV3-2	TRBJ2-5
ASLGQVGLGETQY	TRBV6-5	TRBJ2-5
ASRKWEYEAF	TRBV28	TRBJ1-1
ATSAGGQGVEKLF	TRBV15	TRBJ1-4
ASSLGQVVRNTIY	TRBV28	TRBJ1-3
ASSKWETSQETQY	TRBV21-1	TRBJ2-5
ASSPRFQADYGYT	TRBV4-1	TRBJ1-2
ASSPGDSNYGYT	TRBV11-2	TRBJ1-2
AWSAVLGSGEKLF	TRBV30	TRBJ1-4
ASSFREPQETQY	TRBV5-4	TRBJ2-5
ASRQGASGEKLF	TRBV7-9	TRBJ1-4
ASSPTGQGNQPQH	TRBV18	TRBJ1-5
ASLGGLDYGYT	TRBV27	TRBJ1-2
ASRAGTAYGYT	TRBV2	TRBJ1-2
ASSLPTGGNTEAF	TRBV6-5	TRBJ1-1
ASSRYRDSPNEQF	TRBV4-1	TRBJ2-1
ASRRRTGGEDTIY	TRBV6-5	TRBJ1-3
ASRSSGTYQETQY	TRBV6-5	TRBJ2-5
ASSSIIAGGTNTQY	TRBV11-3	TRBJ2-3
ASSLGAGQGNEQF	TRBV11-2	TRBJ2-1
ASSQSSTGSASQPQH	TRBV18	TRBJ1-5
ASSQRRTSTDTQY	TRBV4-3	TRBJ2-3
ASSPGQGQDTIY	TRBV7-9	TRBJ1-3
ASPSPPRGCGYT	TRBV11-3	TRBJ1-2
ASSISDRAHNEQF	TRBV6-6	TRBJ2-1
ASSPISGEETQY	TRBV14	TRBJ2-5
SVPTVPGFSYNEQF	TRBV29-1	TRBJ2-1
ASSPLPKMTGQETQY	TRBV7-3	TRBJ2-5
SVDSLMNTEAF	TRBV29-1	TRBJ1-1
AISDRGTNEKLF	TRBV5-1	TRBJ1-4
ASSFSVLSYNEQF	TRBV5-4	TRBJ2-1
ATSVQGWAGELF	TRBV24-1	TRBJ2-2
ASSLGGGHEKLF	TRBV7-2	TRBJ1-4
ASSHLTADNEQF	TRBV14	TRBJ2-1
ASTLRVGAAGELF	TRBV11-3	TRBJ2-2